The clone carrying this T cell receptor beta chain appeared once. Antigen: not known. PCR involved 60 Vbeta and 13 Jbeta primers. Produced via immunoSEQ multiplex PCR; TCRdb's table is partial and in-frame only. The sample lists some 99,000 clones; 76% were seen once. This record comes from a study of cytomegalovirus exposure and HLA in healthy donors. Looking at the study overall: As released early, the data held around 80 million unique TCRs from HLA-typed donors. Study findings and constraints: The study recorded more than 150 TCR beta chains that were cytomegalovirus-associated.

With 1 base removed from V and 4 bases from J, the gap between germline ends came to 12 bases. CDR3 length: 15 amino acids. Looked up from germline, CDR1 is SGDLS and CDR2 is YYNGEE. Sequencing was done on a sample of PBMCs. The TCR originated in a woman aged 50 to 60 in good health and CMV-seropositive. The chain joins TRBV9 to TRBJ1-3, with D possibly matching TRBD1 (6 bases). The CDR3 protein is CASSVRGGEGNTIYF. CDR3 nucleotides: TGTGCCAGCAGCGTACGCGGGGGCGAAGGAAACACCATATATTTT.